In this sample, the clone carrying this T cell receptor (beta chain) turned up a few times. Its target is not known. The sample belongs to a study of T-cell memory formation after mild COVID-19. The 5'RACE method, run with constant-segment primers, produced TCR alpha and TCR beta cDNA libraries (carrying sample barcodes and UMIs). MiXCR, applied by TCRdb to the 5' RACE reads, yields one record per CDR3 protein. Counted here are fewer than 500,000 distinct CDR3 sequences, roughly 25% occurring once; the ten biggest clones make up 12%. Germline lookup yields CDR1 KGHDR and CDR2 SFDVKD. Unmatched junction bases numbered 4, after V lost 7 bases and J lost 6 bases. The CDR3 runs 12 residues. Broader study findings: CM and EM subsets held most contracting CD4+ clones; EMRA held CD8+ ones. Clones contracting over day 15 to 85 were CD4/CD8 balanced, with later expanders leaning CD4+.

V gene TRBV24-1 combines with J gene TRBJ1-1, with TRBD1 identical over 7 bases. The TCR comes from an adult woman who had mild COVID-19 (a few samples of this study predate the infection). Cell type and time point are not known. Sequencing input: PBMCs or a T cell subset sorted from them (not recorded which). In nucleotides, the CDR3 is TGTGCCACCAGGGGACAGTTTGCTGAAGCTTTCTTT. This codes for CATRGQFAEAFF.